This TCR beta chain came from a study of T cell responses to AZD1222 COVID-19 vaccine (dated by TCRdb to about 2021). For context, the study as a whole: AZD1222 recipients whose second dose came at about 4 weeks and those whose second dose came at about 12 weeks were combined into one group, since spike-specific TCR depth and breadth did not differ between the two schedules. Trial participants were enrolled into age subgroups of 18-55, 56-69 and 70-plus years, which contained about 160, 30 and 59 TCR-sequenced participants, respectively. TCR sequencing covered over 230 trial participants: around 210 given two doses of AZD1222 and 26 given two doses of MenACWY control vaccine.

This sample's time point label indicates: baseline before first vaccination. Vaccinee samples came from UK trials COV001 and COV002, including a single-blind randomized controlled phase 2/3 trial of AZD1222 (ChAdOx1 nCoV-19) in healthy adults. Trial participant PBMC samples were collected at day 0 and day 28 after the second dose for TCRbeta chain sequencing. V is shortened by 1 base, J by 6 bases, and the region joining them spans 18 bases. From the cysteine up to the phenylalanine, the CDR3 has a length of 15 residues. CDR3 DNA is the only sequence kept; it has 45 bases, read in frame from the first base. From the germline V gene (reference sequence), CDR1 is GTSNPN and CDR2 is SVGIG. The CDR3 regions of human TCRbeta chains were analyzed by immunosequencing. In the source study's methods: TCRs in the repertoires were matched against a reference library of SARS-CoV-2-specific TCRs that had been generated with the MIRA antigen-specificity platform. Breadth was defined as the fraction of unique TCRs that were SARS-CoV-2-associated, and depth was defined as the fraction of total T cells that were SARS-CoV-2-associated. Using the MIRA data, every spike-specific TCR was mapped to the spike region that the TCR reacted to and assigned to either a CD4 or a CD8 class. Log10-transformed breadth and depth values were compared by one-way ANOVA with Sidak's multiple comparisons tests. Sourced from immuneACCESS, this table was stored by TCRdb with only in-frame sequences that have V and J called. A share of the clones is absent; for the studies checked, an unresolved V gene accounts for under half, and the remainder has no known explanation. The V and J calls and clone size were taken over from that table, and D and trimming were inferred from the DNA. This sample gives some 96,000 clones in total; about nine tenths of them show up just once. The ten biggest clones cover about 1.7% of the sample.

Study-level results and caveats: Conclusions about previously exposed vaccinees are limited, since just five to seven AZD1222 recipients were seropositive for SARS-CoV-2 at baseline. Participants were mostly white British and included more females than males, and it was suggested by the authors that clonal diversity may have been underestimated. The whole spike protein was spanned by vaccine-associated CD4 TCRs, and dominant responses were seen in regions 160-218 and 743-854. Nearly half of unique spike-specific TCRs reportedly recognized epitopes outside regions mutated in the B.1.351 and B.1.1.7 variants. In the small 56-69-year group, the increase in depth fell short of significance, most likely because of low power. Because no day 14 peak-response samples were available, the repertoires could be characterized only after the peak T cell response. Spike-specific TCR breadth and depth rose significantly after two AZD1222 doses compared with day 0 and with MenACWY recipients.

A note on this clone: Its antigen is still unknown. Base-call qualities are not available, and no considerably larger clone is one nucleotide away.

The specimen comprised peripheral blood, sampled on day 0 of AZD1222 vaccination. The source of this sequence is an adult in good health. The V and J segments used are TRBV30 and TRBJ2-5, with an unclear D gene assignment. The DNA sequence is TGTGCCTGGAGTGATCCGGCACCGAGTTGGAAGACCCAGTACTTC. Its protein is CAWSDPAPSWKTQYF.